The clone carrying this T cell receptor (beta chain) was seen many times. Amplification targeted TCR beta CDR3 regions from RNA transcripts. The primer set for the first-round RT-PCR of the TCR CDR3 was HTBI. TCRdb independently ran MiXCR on the multiplex PCR reads; one entry per CDR3 protein. In the table there are 550,000 to 600,000 distinct CDR3 sequences, around 15% of which are singletons. This entry comes from a study of T cells in Graves' hyperthyroidism and ophthalmopathy. This CDR3 comprises 14 residues. Unmatched junction bases numbered 12, after V lost 6 bases and J lost 10 bases. The receptor's source is a woman aged 18-29 years with Graves' hyperthyroidism. This chain joins TRBV12-3 or TRBV12-4 and TRBJ2-5; 9 bases map to TRBD2. Sequenced input: blood. The CDR3: CASSFAGSGGSQYF. The CDR3 region has the DNA TGTGCCAGCAGCTTTGCCGGGAGCGGGGGGAGCCAGTACTTC.